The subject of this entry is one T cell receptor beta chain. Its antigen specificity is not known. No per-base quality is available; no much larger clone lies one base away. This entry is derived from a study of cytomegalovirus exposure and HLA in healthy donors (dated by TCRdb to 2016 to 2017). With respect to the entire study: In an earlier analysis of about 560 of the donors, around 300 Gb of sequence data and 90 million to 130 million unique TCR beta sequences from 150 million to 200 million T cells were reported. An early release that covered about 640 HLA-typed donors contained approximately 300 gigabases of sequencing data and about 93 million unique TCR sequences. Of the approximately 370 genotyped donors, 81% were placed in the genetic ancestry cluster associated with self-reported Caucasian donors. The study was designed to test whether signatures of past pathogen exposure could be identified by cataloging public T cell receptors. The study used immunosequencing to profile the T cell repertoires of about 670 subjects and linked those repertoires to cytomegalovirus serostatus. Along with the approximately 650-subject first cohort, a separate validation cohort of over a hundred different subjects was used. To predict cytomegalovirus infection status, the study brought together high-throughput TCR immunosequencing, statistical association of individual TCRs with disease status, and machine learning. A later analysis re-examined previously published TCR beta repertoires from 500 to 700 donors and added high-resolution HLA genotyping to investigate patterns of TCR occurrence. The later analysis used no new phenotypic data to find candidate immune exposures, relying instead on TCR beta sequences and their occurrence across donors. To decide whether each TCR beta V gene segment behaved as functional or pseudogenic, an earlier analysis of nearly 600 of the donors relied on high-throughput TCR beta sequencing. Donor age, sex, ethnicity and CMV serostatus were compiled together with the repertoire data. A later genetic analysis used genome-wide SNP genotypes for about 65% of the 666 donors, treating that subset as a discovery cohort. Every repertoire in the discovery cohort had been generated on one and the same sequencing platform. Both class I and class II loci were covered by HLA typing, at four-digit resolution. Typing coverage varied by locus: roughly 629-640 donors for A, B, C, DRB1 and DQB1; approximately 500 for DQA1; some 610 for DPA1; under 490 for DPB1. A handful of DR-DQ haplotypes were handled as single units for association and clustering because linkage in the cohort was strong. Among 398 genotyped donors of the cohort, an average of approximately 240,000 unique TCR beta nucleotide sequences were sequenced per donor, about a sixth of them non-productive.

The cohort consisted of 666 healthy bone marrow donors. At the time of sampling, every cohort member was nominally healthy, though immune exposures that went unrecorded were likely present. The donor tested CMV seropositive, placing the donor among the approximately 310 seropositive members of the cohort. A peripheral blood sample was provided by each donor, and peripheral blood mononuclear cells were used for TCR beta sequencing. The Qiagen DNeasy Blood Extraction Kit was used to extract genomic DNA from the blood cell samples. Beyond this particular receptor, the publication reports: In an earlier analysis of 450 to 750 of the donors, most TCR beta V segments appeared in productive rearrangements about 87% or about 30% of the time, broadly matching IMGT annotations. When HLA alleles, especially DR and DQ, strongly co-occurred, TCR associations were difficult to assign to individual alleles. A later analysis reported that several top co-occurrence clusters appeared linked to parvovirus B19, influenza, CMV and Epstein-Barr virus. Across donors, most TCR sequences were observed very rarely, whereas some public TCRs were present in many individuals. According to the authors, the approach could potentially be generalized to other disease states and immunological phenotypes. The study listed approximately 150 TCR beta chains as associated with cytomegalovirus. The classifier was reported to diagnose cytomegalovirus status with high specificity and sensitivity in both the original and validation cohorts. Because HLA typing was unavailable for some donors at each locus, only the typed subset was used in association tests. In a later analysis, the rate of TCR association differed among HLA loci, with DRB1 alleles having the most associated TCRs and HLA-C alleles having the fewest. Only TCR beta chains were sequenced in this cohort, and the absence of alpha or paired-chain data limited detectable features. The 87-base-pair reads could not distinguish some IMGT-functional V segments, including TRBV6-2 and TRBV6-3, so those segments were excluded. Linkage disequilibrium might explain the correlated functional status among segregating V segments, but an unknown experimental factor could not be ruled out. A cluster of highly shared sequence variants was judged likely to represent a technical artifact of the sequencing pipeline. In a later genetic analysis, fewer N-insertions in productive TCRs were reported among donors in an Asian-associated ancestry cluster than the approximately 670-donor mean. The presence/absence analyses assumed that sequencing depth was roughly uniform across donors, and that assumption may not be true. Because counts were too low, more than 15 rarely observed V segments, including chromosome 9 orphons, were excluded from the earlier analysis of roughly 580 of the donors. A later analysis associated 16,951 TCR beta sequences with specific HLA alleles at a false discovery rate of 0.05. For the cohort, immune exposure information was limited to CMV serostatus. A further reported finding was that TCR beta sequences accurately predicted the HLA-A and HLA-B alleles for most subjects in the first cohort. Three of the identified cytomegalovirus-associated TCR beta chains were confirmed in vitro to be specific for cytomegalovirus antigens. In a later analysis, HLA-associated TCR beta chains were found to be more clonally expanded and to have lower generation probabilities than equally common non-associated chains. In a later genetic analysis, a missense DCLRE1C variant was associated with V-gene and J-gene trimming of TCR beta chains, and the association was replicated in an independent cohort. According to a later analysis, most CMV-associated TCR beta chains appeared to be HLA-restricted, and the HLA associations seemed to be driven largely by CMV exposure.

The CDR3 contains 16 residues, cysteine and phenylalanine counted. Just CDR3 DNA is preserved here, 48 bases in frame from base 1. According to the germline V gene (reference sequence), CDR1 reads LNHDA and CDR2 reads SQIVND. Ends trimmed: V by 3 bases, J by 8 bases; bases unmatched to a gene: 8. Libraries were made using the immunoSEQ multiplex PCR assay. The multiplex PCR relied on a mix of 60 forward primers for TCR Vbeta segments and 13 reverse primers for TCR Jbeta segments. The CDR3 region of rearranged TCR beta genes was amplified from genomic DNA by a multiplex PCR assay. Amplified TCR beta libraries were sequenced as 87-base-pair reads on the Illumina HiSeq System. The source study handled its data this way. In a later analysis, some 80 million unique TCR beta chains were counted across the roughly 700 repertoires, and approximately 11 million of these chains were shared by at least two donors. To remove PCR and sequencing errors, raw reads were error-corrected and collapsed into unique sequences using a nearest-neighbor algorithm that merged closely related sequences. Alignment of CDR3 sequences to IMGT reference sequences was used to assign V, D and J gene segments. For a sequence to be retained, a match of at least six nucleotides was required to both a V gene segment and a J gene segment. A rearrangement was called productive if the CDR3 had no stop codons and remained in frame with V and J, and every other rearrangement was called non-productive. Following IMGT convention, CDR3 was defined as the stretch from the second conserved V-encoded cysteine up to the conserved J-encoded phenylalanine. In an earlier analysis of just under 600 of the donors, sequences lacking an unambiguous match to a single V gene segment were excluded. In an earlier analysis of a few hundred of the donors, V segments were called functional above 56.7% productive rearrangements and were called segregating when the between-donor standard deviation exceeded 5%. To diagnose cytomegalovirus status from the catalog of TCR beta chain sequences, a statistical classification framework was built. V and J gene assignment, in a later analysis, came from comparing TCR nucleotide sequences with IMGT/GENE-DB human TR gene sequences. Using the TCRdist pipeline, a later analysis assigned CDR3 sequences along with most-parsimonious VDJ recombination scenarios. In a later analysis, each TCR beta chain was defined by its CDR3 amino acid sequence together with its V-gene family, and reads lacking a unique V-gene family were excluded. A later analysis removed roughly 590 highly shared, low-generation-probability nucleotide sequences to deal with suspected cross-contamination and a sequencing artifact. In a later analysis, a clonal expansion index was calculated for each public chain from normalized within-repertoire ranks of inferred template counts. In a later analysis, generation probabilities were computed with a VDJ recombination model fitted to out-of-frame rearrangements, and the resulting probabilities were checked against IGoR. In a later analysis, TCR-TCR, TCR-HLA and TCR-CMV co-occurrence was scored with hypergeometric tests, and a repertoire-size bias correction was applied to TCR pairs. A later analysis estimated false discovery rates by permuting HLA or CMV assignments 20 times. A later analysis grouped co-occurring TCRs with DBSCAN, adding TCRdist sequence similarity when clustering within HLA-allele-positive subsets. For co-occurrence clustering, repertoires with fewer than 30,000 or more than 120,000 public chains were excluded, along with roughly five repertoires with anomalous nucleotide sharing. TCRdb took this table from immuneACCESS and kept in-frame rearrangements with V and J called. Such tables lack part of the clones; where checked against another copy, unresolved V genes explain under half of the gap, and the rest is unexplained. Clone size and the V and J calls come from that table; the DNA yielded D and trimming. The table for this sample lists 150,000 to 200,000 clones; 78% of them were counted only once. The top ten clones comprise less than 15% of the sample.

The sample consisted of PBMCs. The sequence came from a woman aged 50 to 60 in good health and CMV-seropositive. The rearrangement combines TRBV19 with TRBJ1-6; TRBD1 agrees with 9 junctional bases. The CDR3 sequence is CASSMPTGGHDSPLHF. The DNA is TGTGCCAGTAGTATGCCCACAGGGGGCCATGATTCACCCCTCCACTTT.